The entry below gives a single T cell receptor beta chain sequence along with its context. Its antigen is unknown. The data derive from a study of cytomegalovirus exposure and HLA in healthy donors. At the level of the study: The early release's HLA-typed donors yielded roughly 85 million unique TCRs. Whole-study findings and limits: Reports indicate that TCR beta sequences accurately predicted the HLA-A and HLA-B alleles of most subjects.

The CDR3 is made up of 11 amino acids. V shed 0 bases and J shed 13 bases, with 8 bases lying between them. Per the germline V gene, CDR1 is SGDLS and CDR2 is YYNGEE. The PCR was carried out with 60 Vbeta primers and 13 Jbeta primers. Profiled with immunoSEQ multiplex PCR; TCRdb holds only in-frame clones, not every one. Found here are 150,000 to 200,000 clones, about 80% of them singletons; the top ten hold over 2%. This sequence joins TRBV9 and TRBJ2-1; D is perhaps TRBD2 (6 bases). The sample was PBMCs. The sequence was collected from a woman in her twenties or thirties in good health and CMV-seronegative. The CDR3 region has the DNA TGTGCCAGCAGCGTAGTGGCGGGACAGTTCTTC. Its translation is CASSVVAGQFF.